A selection of T cell receptor beta chains follows, all from one sample in a study of blood T cell repertoires in COVID-19. Libraries were prepared by immunoSEQ multiplex PCR; TCRdb keeps only in-frame clonotypes and omits some of them. The sample records around 100,000 clones, about 85% being singletons. Sequences were obtained from peripheral blood. These receptor sequences come from a middle-aged man with acute or convalescent COVID-19. Both conserved end residues are part of each CDR3. Fields, in order: CDR3 protein, CDR3 DNA, V gene, D gene, clone size, J gene. The D gene is left open where the match is weak. Only some rows state a clone size, as once, few, many or a class for expanded clones.

cdr3_aa: CASSVSGRTSGGYNEQFF
cdr3_nt: TGTGCCAGCAGCGTATCGGGCCGGACTAGCGGGGGATACAATGAGCAGTTCTTC
v_call: TRBV9
d_call: TRBD2
clone_size: NA
j_call: TRBJ2-1

cdr3_aa: CASSLGTGNTEAFF
cdr3_nt: TGTGCCAGCAGCTTAGGGACAGGGAACACTGAAGCTTTCTTT
v_call: TRBV7-6
d_call: TRBD1
clone_size: NA
j_call: TRBJ1-1

cdr3_aa: CSASGPGLGTDTQYF
cdr3_nt: TGCAGTGCTAGTGGTCCGGGACTCGGCACAGATACGCAGTATTTT
v_call: TRBV20-1
d_call: NA
clone_size: NA
j_call: TRBJ2-3

cdr3_aa: CASSHDRGNGYTF
cdr3_nt: TGTGCCAGCAGCCACGACAGGGGGAATGGCTACACCTTC
v_call: TRBV6-5
d_call: TRBD1
clone_size: NA
j_call: TRBJ1-2

cdr3_aa: CASSGTTYEQYF
cdr3_nt: TGTGCCAGCAGTGGAACTACCTACGAGCAGTACTTC
v_call: TRBV2
d_call: NA
clone_size: NA
j_call: TRBJ2-7

cdr3_aa: CASRPTTGSNSPLHF
cdr3_nt: TGTGCCAGCAGACCTACCACAGGGTCCAATTCACCCCTCCACTTT
v_call: TRBV28
d_call: NA
clone_size: NA
j_call: TRBJ1-6

cdr3_aa: CSASVPPEGGTQYF
cdr3_nt: TGCAGTGCTAGTGTCCCGCCCGAGGGAGGTACGCAGTATTTT
v_call: TRBV20-1
d_call: NA
clone_size: NA
j_call: TRBJ2-3

cdr3_aa: CASWWAKSEQFF
cdr3_nt: TGTGCCAGTTGGTGGGCGAAATCTGAGCAGTTCTTC
v_call: TRBV19
d_call: NA
clone_size: NA
j_call: TRBJ2-1

cdr3_aa: CASRGQGRLYEQFF
cdr3_nt: TGTGCCAGCAGGGGACAGGGCCGCCTCTATGAGCAGTTCTTC
v_call: TRBV2
d_call: TRBD1
clone_size: NA
j_call: TRBJ2-1

cdr3_aa: CASSTPGESNQPQHF
cdr3_nt: TGTGCCAGTAGTACGCCAGGGGAGAGCAATCAGCCCCAGCATTTT
v_call: TRBV19
d_call: NA
clone_size: NA
j_call: TRBJ1-5

cdr3_aa: CASIGSDRGLGANVLTF
cdr3_nt: TGTGCCAGTATAGGGTCGGACAGGGGGCTGGGGGCCAACGTCCTGACTTTC
v_call: TRBV19
d_call: TRBD1
clone_size: NA
j_call: TRBJ2-6

cdr3_aa: CASSSGQGSNQPQHF
cdr3_nt: TGTGCCAGCTCATCCGGACAGGGCAGCAATCAGCCCCAGCATTTT
v_call: TRBV18
d_call: TRBD1
clone_size: NA
j_call: TRBJ1-5

cdr3_aa: CASSQELSGQIGVETQYF
cdr3_nt: TGCGCCAGCAGCCAAGAATTATCAGGACAGATCGGCGTGGAGACCCAGTACTTC
v_call: TRBV4-3
d_call: NA
clone_size: NA
j_call: TRBJ2-5

cdr3_aa: CASSFTPGEQFF
cdr3_nt: TGTGCCAGCAGTTTCACCCCAGGTGAGCAGTTCTTC
v_call: TRBV12-3/TRBV12-4
d_call: NA
clone_size: NA
j_call: TRBJ2-1

cdr3_aa: CASSIGGGSLYNEQFF
cdr3_nt: TGTGCCAGTAGTATAGGCGGGGGAAGTCTCTACAATGAGCAGTTCTTC
v_call: TRBV19
d_call: TRBD2
clone_size: NA
j_call: TRBJ2-1

cdr3_aa: CASSLWAGRAFF
cdr3_nt: TGTGCCAGCAGCCTTTGGGCGGGGAGAGCTTTCTTT
v_call: TRBV7-9
d_call: NA
clone_size: once
j_call: TRBJ1-1

cdr3_aa: CASSFGTAEQYF
cdr3_nt: TGTGCCAGCAGCTTCGGGACAGCCGAGCAGTACTTC
v_call: TRBV7-9
d_call: TRBD1
clone_size: NA
j_call: TRBJ2-7

cdr3_aa: CASSPGRGTEAFF
cdr3_nt: TGTGCCAGCAGTCCGGGCAGGGGCACTGAAGCTTTCTTT
v_call: TRBV6-5
d_call: NA
clone_size: NA
j_call: TRBJ1-1

cdr3_aa: CASSEALLTAGGLETQYF
cdr3_nt: TGTGCCAGCAGTGAAGCGCTTCTCACGGCGGGGGGGCTGGAGACCCAGTACTTC
v_call: TRBV2
d_call: TRBD2
clone_size: once
j_call: TRBJ2-5

cdr3_aa: CASSLRGDPYEQYF
cdr3_nt: TGTGCCAGCAGCTTGCGCGGGGATCCCTACGAGCAGTACTTC
v_call: TRBV5-6
d_call: NA
clone_size: NA
j_call: TRBJ2-7

cdr3_aa: CASSLNSLYGYTF
cdr3_nt: TGTGCCAGCAGTTTGAACAGTCTCTATGGCTACACCTTC
v_call: TRBV6-6
d_call: NA
clone_size: NA
j_call: TRBJ1-2

cdr3_aa: CASSPDGISNQPQHF
cdr3_nt: TGTGCCAGCAGCCCGGACGGGATTAGCAATCAGCCCCAGCATTTT
v_call: TRBV7-2
d_call: NA
clone_size: NA
j_call: TRBJ1-5